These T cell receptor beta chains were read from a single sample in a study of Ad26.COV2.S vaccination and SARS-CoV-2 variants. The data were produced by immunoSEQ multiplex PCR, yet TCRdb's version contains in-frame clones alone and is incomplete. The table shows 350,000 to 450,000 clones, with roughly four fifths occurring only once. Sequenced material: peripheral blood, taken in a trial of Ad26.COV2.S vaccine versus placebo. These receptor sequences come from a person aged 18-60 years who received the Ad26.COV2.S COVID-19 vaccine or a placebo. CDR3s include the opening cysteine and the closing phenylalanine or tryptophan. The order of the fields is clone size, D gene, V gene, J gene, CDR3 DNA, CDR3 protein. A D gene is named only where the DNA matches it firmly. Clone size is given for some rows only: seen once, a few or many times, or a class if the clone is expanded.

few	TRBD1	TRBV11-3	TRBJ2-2	TGTGCCAGCAACAGGGGCACCGGGGAGCTGTTTTTT	CASNRGTGELFF
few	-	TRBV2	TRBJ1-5	TGTGCCAGCGGCGGGGACCAGCCCCAGCATTTT	CASGGDQPQHF
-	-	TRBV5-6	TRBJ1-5	TGTGCCAGCAGCTTATGGGGGCCAAGGTTAGTACGGCCCCAGCATTTT	CASSLWGPRLVRPQHF
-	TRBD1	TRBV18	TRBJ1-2	TGTGCCAGCTCACCAACTGCGGGACAGGGAGTCGGCTACACCTTC	CASSPTAGQGVGYTF
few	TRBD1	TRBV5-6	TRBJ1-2	TGTGCCAGCAAACCCCCCGGGACAGAACCCCGAAGCTATGGCTACACCTTC	CASKPPGTEPRSYGYTF
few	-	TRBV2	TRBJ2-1	TGTGCCAGCAGTGAAGGTCTTCACTGGGTCTTC	CASSEGLHWVF
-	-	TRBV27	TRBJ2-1	TGTGCCAGCAGTTTTTCTCCTGAGGGGCAGCAGTTCTTC	CASSFSPEGQQFF
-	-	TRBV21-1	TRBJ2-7	TGTGCCAGCACCCCCGGGTGGGAGGAGGTAGGTAAGACCGAGCAGTACTTC	CASTPGWEEVGKTEQYF
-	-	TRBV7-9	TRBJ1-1	TGTGCCAGCAGCTTCACTGAAGCTTTCTTT	CASSFTEAFF
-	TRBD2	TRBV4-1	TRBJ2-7	TGCGCCAGCAGCCAGGCTCCTTCGGGAGGGGGCTCCTACGAGCAGTACTTC	CASSQAPSGGGSYEQYF
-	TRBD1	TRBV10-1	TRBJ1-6	TGCGCCAGGAAAACACGAGACCGGGACAGTAATTCACCCCTCCACTTT	CARKTRDRDSNSPLHF
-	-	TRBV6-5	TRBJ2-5	TGTGCCAGCAGTTACTTTCCGGGAGTGGGAGAGACCCAGTACTTC	CASSYFPGVGETQYF
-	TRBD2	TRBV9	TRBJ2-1	TGTGCCAGCAGCGCCGGGACTATAAGGAATGAGCAGTTCTTC	CASSAGTIRNEQFF
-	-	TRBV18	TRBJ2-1	TGTGCCAGCTCACCACCGACGGGCTCCTACAATGAGCAGTTCTTC	CASSPPTGSYNEQFF
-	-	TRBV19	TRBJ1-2	TGTGCCAGTAGGCCGGGACACTTCTATGGCTACACCTTC	CASRPGHFYGYTF
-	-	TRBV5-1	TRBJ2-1	TGCGCCAGCAGCGAAGGGCCCCCCTACAATGAGCAGTTCTTC	CASSEGPPYNEQFF
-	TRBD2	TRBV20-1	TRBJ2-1	TGCAGTGCTAGGCTAGCGGACCAGTTCTTC	CSARLADQFF
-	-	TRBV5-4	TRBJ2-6	TGTGCCAGCAGCTTGGACCTCTCCGGGGCCAACGTCCTGACTTTC	CASSLDLSGANVLTF
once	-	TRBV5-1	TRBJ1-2	TGCGCCAGCAGTTTGGTGGGTCGGGAGGGCTACACCTTC	CASSLVGREGYTF
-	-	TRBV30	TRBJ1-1	TGTGCCTGGAGTGTAATGAACACTGAAGCTTTCTTT	CAWSVMNTEAFF
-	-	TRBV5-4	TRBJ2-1	TGTGCCAGCACCGCCGGGGGCCCGAGCTCCTACAATGAGCAGTTCTTC	CASTAGGPSSYNEQFF
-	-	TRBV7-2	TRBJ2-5	TGTGCCAGCAGCTTACTTTTGGCCAGGGGGGAGGGAGAGACCCAGTACTTC	CASSLLLARGEGETQYF